This record concerns one T cell receptor beta chain sequence. Antigen specificity is unknown. The V gene's germline CDR1 is LNHDA and CDR2 SQIVND (reference sequence). The CDR3 length is 14 residues. Unmatched junction bases numbered 7, after V lost 6 bases and J lost 6 bases. Using immunoSEQ multiplex PCR, the repertoire was profiled, and TCRdb retains in-frame clones only, with some absent. The data hold 50,000 to 75,000 clones, with approximately 78% observed a single time. Single viable CD3+CD4+CD8-CD45RO+ cells were sorted as the memory CD4+ T cells. Serum IgG to CMV pp150, pp28, p38 and p52 defined serostatus. The source of the sample is a study of memory CD4+ T cells and cytomegalovirus serostatus. Across the study: Healthy Belgian adult donors included about 10 CMV-positive and 24 CMV-negative people.

Study-level points and caveats: Median bootstrapped AUC for CMV status was roughly 0.95 originally, about 0.9 US-trained. 67 of 164 known CMV-associated TCRbeta sequences appeared in CD4+ memory.

The J gene is TRBJ2-4, the V gene TRBV19, with TRBD2 identical over 8 bases. The sequence came from an adult in good health and CMV-seronegative. What was sequenced was memory CD4+ T cells from blood. CDR3 sequence reads: CASSLRGGSNIQYF. CDR3 nucleotides: TGTGCCAGTAGCCTCCGGGGGGGCTCAAACATTCAGTACTTC. The variable domain in full, with the rest retrieved from reference TRBV19 and TRBJ2-4, is DGGITQSPKYLFRKEGQNVTLSCEQNLNHDAMYWYRQDPGQGLRLIYYSQIVNDFQKGDIAEGYSVSREKKESFPLTVTSAQKNPTAFYLCASSLRGGSNIQYFGAGTRLSVL.